This entry is about one T cell receptor beta chain. Its target is unknown. This record comes from a study of cytomegalovirus exposure and HLA in healthy donors. The study, taken as a whole, reports: A reported reduction in N-insertions relative to the approximately 670-donor mean was seen in an Asian-associated ancestry cluster in a later analysis. Despite most TCR sequences being rare, some public TCRs occurred in many donors. In a later analysis, most CMV-associated TCR beta chains appeared HLA-restricted.

Per germline, CDR1 LNHDA and CDR2 SQIVND (reference sequence). This CDR3 is built from 16 residues. With V trimmed by 5 bases and J by 5 bases, 12 bases remained unmatched. Researchers ran the PCR with 60 Vbeta and 13 Jbeta primers. How the authors handled the data: The authors later counted roughly 76 million unique TCR beta chains, 9.5 million to 13 million of them shared. Some clones are missing from TCRdb's copy, which holds only in-frame ones; the method was immunoSEQ multiplex PCR. V and J calls and clone size are as listed in that table; D and trimming were resolved from the DNA. The table lists just over 150,000 clones, 86% of them singletons.

This chain joins TRBV19 and TRBJ2-5, with 9 positions matching TRBD1. The sequence was collected from a young woman in good health and CMV-seronegative. The specimen sequenced was PBMCs. The CDR3: CASSASTGTGWETQYF. The DNA of the CDR3 is TGTGCCAGTAGTGCTTCTACCGGGACAGGGTGGGAGACCCAGTACTTC.